The 23 T cell receptor beta chains below come from one sample, sequenced in a study of long-term antiretroviral therapy in people with HIV. Survey-level resolution applied to immunoSEQ assay v3.0. Method: immunoSEQ multiplex PCR; TCRdb's copy keeps in-frame clones and lacks some. The table lists roughly 18,000 clones, 91% of them singletons. The material was unsorted PBMCs, obtained 3 years after starting antiretroviral therapy. These receptors were taken from a man aged 50 to 59 with HIV.

This rearrangement joins TRBV6-5 to TRBJ1-1; D is ambiguous. Germline CDR1 MNHEY, CDR2 SVGAGI. The CDR3 covers 13 residues. Trimming left V 0 bases short and J 4 bases short, with 6 bases between. The CDR3 DNA is TGTGCCAGCAGTTACTCCGGCGGCACTGAAGCTTTCTTT. This gives the protein CASSYSGGTEAFF.

The V gene is TRBV18, the J gene TRBJ2-5; 8 bases align to TRBD1. V lost 3 bases and J lost 5; bases outside the gene matches: 14. The CDR3 extends over 17 amino acids. The germline V gene has CDR1 KGHSH and CDR2 LQKENI. CDR3 coding DNA: TGTGCCAGCTCACCTCGGACAGGGACTTGGCTTCTTGAGACCCAGTACTTC. Translated, it gives CASSPRTGTWLLETQYF.

This clone was detected only once. The rearrangement uses TRBV6-5 and TRBJ2-2, with D uncertain. Germline CDR1 is MNHEY and CDR2 is SVGAGI. This CDR3 is 15 amino acids long. Trimming took off 2 bases at V and 0 bases at J, with 7 bases between the two ends. CDR3 DNA sequence: TGTGCCAGCAGTTACGACGGCGCGAACACCGGGGAGCTGTTTTTT. Residues: CASSYDGANTGELFF.

The chain joins TRBV19 to TRBJ1-3; 7 bases align to TRBD1. The germline V gene has CDR1 LNHDA and CDR2 SQIVND (reference sequence). The CDR3 has 14 residues. Trimming at V came to 5 bases and at J to 1 base, leaving 2 bases not matched to a gene. CDR3 residues: CASSPGQSGNTIYF. The CDR3 bases are TGTGCCAGTAGTCCGGGACAGTCTGGAAACACCATATATTTT. The full variable domain, completed using reference TRBV19 and TRBJ1-3, is DGGITQSPKYLFRKEGQNVTLSCEQNLNHDAMYWYRQDPGQGLRLIYYSQIVNDFQKGDIAEGYSVSREKKESFPLTVTSAQKNPTAFYLCASSPGQSGNTIYFGEGSWLTVV.

The gene calls are TRBV9 and TRBJ2-3, with TRBD2 identical over 8 bases. Germline CDR1 is SGDLS and CDR2 is YYNGEE. This CDR3 is 18 amino acids long. The junction had 12 bases not matched to a gene; V was cut back by 3 bases and J by 0 bases. The CDR3 protein is CASSAGGGGSFSTDTQYF. Here the CDR3 DNA reads TGTGCCAGCAGCGCGGGCGGCGGGGGGTCCTTTAGCACAGATACGCAGTATTTT.

This chain joins TRBV5-8 and TRBJ2-7; TRBD1 might be the D (6 bases). Germline CDR1 and CDR2: SGHTS and YDEGEE. V was trimmed by 4 bases and J by 6 bases, leaving 11 bases between them. The CDR3 covers 12 residues. CDR3 amino acids: CASSLHRAEQYF. CDR3 DNA sequence: TGTGCCAGCAGCCTTCACAGGGCCGAGCAGTACTTC.

The genes are TRBV29-1 and TRBJ2-3, with TRBD1 identical over 9 bases. The CDR3 sequence is 15 residues long. Trimming removed 1 base from V and 7 bases from J; junction bases left unmatched: 9. The germline gives CDR1 SQVTM, CDR2 ANQGSEA. The CDR3 sequence: CSVEGTGTGSYTQYF. As DNA, the CDR3 is TGCAGCGTTGAAGGGACCGGGACAGGGTCTTATACGCAGTATTTT.

This clone was seen just once. The chain employs TRBV7-9 and TRBJ2-1; D might be TRBD2 (5 bases). There are 15 residues in the CDR3. The germline V gene encodes CDR1 SEHNR and CDR2 FQNEAQ (reference sequence). Deletions cut 5 bases from V and 0 bases from J, with 11 bases between. The CDR3, as DNA: TGTGCCAGCAGCACCGCGGGTAACTCCTACAATGAGCAGTTCTTC. It is translated as CASSTAGNSYNEQFF. Looking up the rest from reference TRBV7-9 and TRBJ2-1 gives the full variable domain: DTGVSQNPRHKITKRGQNVTFRCDPISEHNRLYWYRQTLGQGPEFLTYFQNEAQLEKSRLLSDRFSAERPKGSFSTLEIQRTEQGDSAMYLCASSTAGNSYNEQFFGPGTRLTVL.

The chain has TRBV18 and TRBJ1-1; possible D gene TRBD1, 6 bases. The CDR3 runs to 14 residues. V was trimmed by 6 bases and J by 5 bases, leaving 16 bases between them. The germline V gene encodes CDR1 KGHSH and CDR2 LQKENI. The CDR3 is CASSQDSPRTEAFF. The CDR3 nucleotides read TGTGCCAGCTCTCAGGACAGCCCGCGGACTGAAGCTTTCTTT.

This chain connects TRBV5-6 to TRBJ1-2; D is undetermined. Trimming cost V 4 bases and J 4 bases, with 14 bases left between them. The germline V gene has CDR1 SGHDT and CDR2 YYEEEE. The CDR3 runs 14 residues. The CDR3 protein is CASSPDEVFYGYTF. The CDR3 DNA reads as TGTGCCAGCAGCCCTGATGAAGTCTTCTATGGCTACACCTTC.

V is TRBV10-1 and J is TRBJ2-7; 7 nucleotides match TRBD2. Germline trimming cut 1 base from V and 5 bases from J; bases unmatched to any gene: 8. This CDR3 spans 15 amino acids. Germline-derived CDR1 and CDR2 are WNHNN and SYGVQD (reference sequence). CDR3 DNA sequence: TGCGCCAGCAGTGAGTTGGGCGGGGGAGTCCACGAGCAGTACTTC. This sequence encodes CASSELGGGVHEQYF.

The chain uses TRBV4-2 and TRBJ1-4, with TRBD1 matching over 7 bases. V trimming: 0 bases; J trimming: 6 bases; junction bases outside the gene matches: 4. Germline assignment: CDR1 LGHNA and CDR2 YNFKEQ. This CDR3 region has 15 residues. The CDR3 region has the DNA TGTGCCAGCAGCCAAGAAGAGGGGGCTGATGAAAAACTGTTTTTT. The encoded protein is CASSQEEGADEKLFF.

The V and J genes are TRBV18 and TRBJ2-7, with D possibly being TRBD1 (5 bases). V gave up 10 bases and J gave up 7 bases, with 20 bases separating them. The CDR3 sequence is 13 residues long. The germline V gene has CDR1 KGHSH and CDR2 LQKENI. The CDR3 sequence is CATAPSPSGEQYF. In DNA, the CDR3 is TGTGCCACCGCACCCTCTCCCTCAGGGGAGCAGTACTTC.

The rearrangement links TRBV9 to TRBJ1-2, with TRBD1 matching 9 bases. V trimming: 0 bases; J trimming: 8 bases; junction bases outside the gene matches: 5. CDR1 is SGDLS and CDR2 is YYNGEE in the germline V gene. The CDR3 sequence is 14 residues long. CDR3 sequence (DNA): TGTGCCAGCAGCGTAGAAGACAGGGGGAGAGGCTACACCTTC. Amino acid sequence: CASSVEDRGRGYTF.

The J gene is TRBJ1-3, the V gene TRBV28; D is possibly TRBD1 (5 bases). V lost 4 bases and J lost 1, with 14 bases in between. The CDR3 totals 16 residues. CDR1 is MDHEN and CDR2 is SYDVKM in the germline V gene. The CDR3 is CASSWGGGRSGNTIYF. CDR3 sequence (DNA): TGTGCCAGCAGTTGGGGGGGAGGGAGGTCTGGAAACACCATATATTTT. The full variable domain, rest sourced from reference TRBV28 and TRBJ1-3, is DVKVTQSSRYLVKRTGEKVFLECVQDMDHENMFWYRQDPGLGLRLIYFSYDVKMKEKGDIPEGYSVSREKKERFSLILESASTNQTSMYLCASSWGGGRSGNTIYFGEGSWLTVV.

The chain has TRBV11-1 and TRBJ2-7, with a possible D match to TRBD1 (5 bases). Germline V gene sequence: CDR1 SGHAT, CDR2 FQDESV (reference sequence). The CDR3 runs to 16 residues. With 1 base removed from V and 3 bases from J, the gap between germline ends came to 16 bases. The CDR3 DNA follows: TGTGCCAGCAGCTTAGGGGTCCAGGGCGGTGGCTACGAGCAGTACTTC. Translating gives CASSLGVQGGGYEQYF. The full variable domain, completed using reference TRBV11-1 and TRBJ2-7, is EAEVAQSPRYKITEKSQAVAFWCDPISGHATLYWYRQILGQGPELLVQFQDESVVDDSQLPKDRFSAERLKGVDSTLKIQPAELGDSAMYLCASSLGVQGGGYEQYFGPGTRLTVT.

The chain couples TRBV7-6 to TRBJ2-3; 8 bases agree with TRBD1. In germline, CDR1 is SGHVS, CDR2 FNYEAQ. The CDR3 contains 13 residues. V shed 8 bases and J 6 bases; nucleotides not matched to a gene: 7. Written as DNA, the CDR3 is TGTGCCAGCGGGACCGACAGGGGCGATACGCAGTATTTT. It specifies CASGTDRGDTQYF.

Concerning this clone itself: One end of the junction fails to match germline, which may point to a read error. This chain uses TRBV6-1 with TRBJ2-7; 10 bases are a match to TRBD2. CDR1 is MNHNS, CDR2 SASEGT, per germline. The CDR3 length is 11 residues. CDR3: CASSDLAGADF. The CDR3 DNA follows: TGTGCCAGCAGTGATCTAGCGGGGGCCGACTTC.

This chain joins TRBV7-9 and TRBJ2-3; 11 nucleotides line up with TRBD2. The CDR3 extends over 19 amino acids. The V and J ends lost 2 bases and 4 bases, in that order; junction bases with no gene match: 14. CDR1 is SEHNR, CDR2 FQNEAQ, per germline (reference sequence). CDR3 region: CASSLRAGSGGAWPDTQYF. In DNA form, the CDR3 reads TGTGCCAGCAGCTTAAGGGCCGGTAGCGGGGGGGCTTGGCCAGATACGCAGTATTTT.

This chain uses TRBV18 with TRBJ1-1, with no clear D. V was cut by 2 bases and J by 3 bases, with 10 bases left in between. Germline lookup yields CDR1 KGHSH and CDR2 LQKENI. The CDR3 has 14 amino acids. In nucleotides, the CDR3 is TGTGCCAGCTCACCAGGGTATAGAGACACTGAAGCTTTCTTT. Protein sequence: CASSPGYRDTEAFF. Combining the CDR3 with reference TRBV18 and TRBJ1-1 gives the whole variable domain NAGVMQNPRHLVRRRGQEARLRCSPMKGHSHVYWYRQLPEEGLKFMVYLQKENIIDESGMPKERFSAEFPKEGPSILRIQQVVRGDSAAYFCASSPGYRDTEAFFGQGTRLTVV.

The J gene is TRBJ1-6, the V gene TRBV10-2; D is undetermined. V was trimmed by 4 bases and J by 7 bases, leaving 8 bases between them. Germline lookup yields CDR1 WSHSY and CDR2 SAAADI. The CDR3 runs to 13 residues. The CDR3 sequence is CASSAGGNSPLHF. CDR3 DNA: TGCGCCAGCAGTGCGGGAGGGAATTCACCCCTCCACTTT.

The chain links TRBV6-4 to TRBJ1-1; D is possibly TRBD1 (6 bases). The CDR3 is 13 amino acids. From germline, CDR1 is MRHNA and CDR2 SNTAGT. Trimming cost V 8 bases and J 4 bases, with 14 bases left between them. Written as DNA, the CDR3 is TGTGCCAGCCGCGGGGGCGGGAGCACTGAAGCTTTCTTT. Translated: CASRGGGSTEAFF.

V gene TRBV4-3 combines with J gene TRBJ2-2; 7 bases are a match to TRBD1. The CDR3 is 16 amino acids. After removal of 3 bases from V and 5 bases from J, the junction contained 9 bases not matched to a gene. The germline gives CDR1 LGHNA, CDR2 YSLEER. The CDR3 here is CASSQPGQSSTGELFF. The CDR3 DNA is TGCGCCAGCAGCCAGCCGGGACAGTCCAGTACCGGGGAGCTGTTTTTT.